This T cell receptor (beta chain) was found in a study of OX40 agonist ivuxolimab in advanced cancers. Across the whole study: Past anti-PD-1, anti-PD-L1 or anti-CTLA-4 therapy was accepted, and approximately 40% had received some. Study-level findings and limits: Partly responding patients at 0.1-3.0 mg/kg showed some of the smallest clonal expansion.

As to this clone: Its antigen is undetermined.

Trimming cost V 0 bases and J 5 bases, with 4 bases left between them. The germline gives CDR1 SGHKS, CDR2 YYEKEE (reference sequence). This CDR3 region has 12 residues. Method: immunoSEQ multiplex PCR; TCRdb's copy keeps in-frame clones and lacks some. The table lists tens of thousands of clones, approximately 89% of them singletons, with about 0.2% in the top ten. This chain uses TRBV5-5 with TRBJ2-3; D gene uncertain. This specimen was CD4+ or CD8+ T cells sorted from blood, taken in a trial of the OX40 agonist ivuxolimab. The sequence was obtained from an adult with an advanced solid tumor such as melanoma, head and neck, liver or kidney cancer. The CDR3, as DNA: TGTGCCAGCAGCTTGGGCCTAGATACGCAGTATTTT. It translates to CASSLGLDTQYF.